These 18 T cell receptor beta chains were sequenced from one sample in a study of shared clonotypes between healthy human individuals. Produced via immunoSEQ multiplex PCR; TCRdb's table is partial and in-frame only. Of fewer than 1.6 million clones listed, 98% to 99% were seen once; the top ten hold around 0.33%. The specimen sequenced was naive CD4+ T cells sorted from blood. The sample's subset: CD45RA+ positively selected. Source of these receptors: a man aged 30 to 45 in good health.

The CDR3: CASSFWSAGLAGRETQYF. The CDR3 DNA is TGTGCCAGCAGTTTTTGGTCGGCGGGACTAGCGGGTCGGGAGACCCAGTACTTC. This sequence joins TRBV28 and TRBJ2-5; 12 bases match TRBD2. Germline V gene lookup returns CDR1 MDHEN and CDR2 SYDVKM. The V gene end was trimmed by 3 bases and the J gene end by 5 bases; junction bases not matched to a gene: 13. The CDR3 consists of 18 residues.

Regarding this clone: The same CDR3 also results from other DNA sequences found in this sample. The V gene is TRBV4-3, the J gene TRBJ2-2; D is unclear. The CDR3 is 16 amino acids. The V gene's germline CDR1 is LGHNA and CDR2 YSLEER. With 0 bases removed from V and 0 bases from J, the gap between germline ends came to 8 bases. The CDR3 reads CASSQDLRANTGELFF. In DNA, the CDR3 is TGCGCCAGCAGCCAAGATCTGAGAGCGAACACCGGGGAGCTGTTTTTT.

This chain links TRBV27 with TRBJ2-7; 8 positions match TRBD1. V shed 7 bases and J 4 bases; nucleotides not matched to a gene: 18. In germline, CDR1 is MNHEY, CDR2 SMNVEV (reference sequence). The CDR3 spans 17 residues. CDR3 sequence (DNA): TGTGCCAGCACCCCACTGGGGCGACAGGGGAAAGGATACGAGCAGTACTTC. Protein: CASTPLGRQGKGYEQYF.

The V gene is TRBV4-1, the J gene TRBJ1-1; 9 bases fit TRBD1. V lost 2 bases to trimming and J lost 3 bases; unmatched junction nucleotides: 4. Germline V gives CDR1 MGHRA, CDR2 YSYEKL. The CDR3 length is 15 residues. In nucleotides, the CDR3 is TGCGCCAGCAGCCAACCACAGGGGGCGCACACTGAAGCTTTCTTT. Its translation: CASSQPQGAHTEAFF.

This rearrangement joins TRBV15 to TRBJ2-2; 8 positions agree with TRBD1. V lost 3 bases to trimming and J lost 6 bases; unmatched junction nucleotides: 6. CDR3 length equals 15 residues. Looked up from germline, CDR1 is LNHNV and CDR2 is YYDKDF (reference sequence). The CDR3 sequence: CATSSGQGRPGELFF. The CDR3 bases are TGTGCCACCAGCAGCGGACAGGGCAGGCCCGGGGAGCTGTTTTTT.

This chain links TRBV5-1 with TRBJ1-1; 9 positions agree with TRBD1. Per germline, CDR1 SGHRS and CDR2 YFSETQ. The trim removed 1 base at V and 3 bases at J, leaving 4 bases unmatched. This CDR3 spans 15 amino acids. CDR3 amino acids: CASSLLRTGDTEAFF. The CDR3, as DNA: TGCGCCAGCAGCTTGCTACGGACAGGGGACACTGAAGCTTTCTTT.

The chain recombines TRBV7-9 with TRBJ2-7; maybe TRBD1 (5 bases). The germline V and J ends were trimmed by 3 bases and 0 bases, with 9 bases remaining between them. The germline V gene encodes CDR1 SEHNR and CDR2 FQNEAQ (reference sequence). This CDR3 spans 14 amino acids. CDR3 protein: CASSLTETSYEQYF. In DNA, the CDR3 is TGTGCCAGCAGCTTGACAGAAACCTCCTACGAGCAGTACTTC.

This chain connects TRBV27 to TRBJ1-2; 9 bases are shared with TRBD1. The CDR3 is 14 residues long. Per the germline V gene, CDR1 is MNHEY and CDR2 is SMNVEV (reference sequence). The V gene end was trimmed by 8 bases and the J gene end by 8 bases; junction bases not matched to a gene: 12. The CDR3 region has the DNA TGTGCCAGCCGTGTGGGACAGGGCTTGCGGGGCTACACCTTC. It translates to CASRVGQGLRGYTF.

The chain links TRBV7-3 to TRBJ2-1; D is unresolved. V was cut by 5 bases and J by 3 bases, with 8 bases left in between. CDR1 and CDR2 from the germline V gene are SGHTA and FQGTGA. CDR3 length: 13 amino acids. The CDR3 protein is CASSPASYNEQFF. DNA for the CDR3: TGTGCCAGCAGCCCAGCAAGCTACAATGAGCAGTTCTTC.

The chain has TRBV5-5 and TRBJ1-3; possible D gene TRBD1, 6 bases. V dropped 0 bases and J dropped 3 bases, with 7 bases sitting between them. CDR1 is SGHKS, CDR2 YYEKEE, per germline (reference sequence). The CDR3 spans 14 residues. CDR3 nucleotides: TGTGCCAGCAGCTTGGTACAGGGTGGAAACACCATATATTTT. It specifies CASSLVQGGNTIYF.

This chain joins TRBV7-2 and TRBJ1-5, with no clear D. From germline, CDR1 is SGHTA and CDR2 FQGNSA. The CDR3 loop spans 15 amino acids. The V and J ends lost 4 bases and 0 bases respectively, with 10 bases between them. The CDR3 region has the DNA TGTGCCAGCAGCTCCGTGCCTTATAGCAATCAGCCCCAGCATTTT. It specifies CASSSVPYSNQPQHF. Variable domain in full (rest from reference TRBV7-2 and TRBJ1-5): GAGVSQSPSNKVTEKGKDVELRCDPISGHTALYWYRQSLGQGLEFLIYFQGNSAPDKSGLPSDRFSAERTGGSVSTLTIQRTQQEDSAVYLCASSSVPYSNQPQHFGDGTRLSIL.

This chain links TRBV21-1 with TRBJ2-1. TRBV21-1 is annotated as a pseudogene. The CDR3 loop spans 16 amino acids. The CDR3: CASSPRGGKYYNEQFF. CDR3 nucleotides: TGTGCCAGCAGCCCCAGGGGGGGGAAATACTACAATGAGCAGTTCTTC.

The CDR3 reads CASRVSGSSYEQYF. The CDR3 DNA follows: TGTGCCAGCAGGGTTAGCGGGAGCTCCTACGAGCAGTACTTC. This sequence joins TRBV5-6 and TRBJ2-7, with TRBD2 identical over 9 bases. This CDR3 spans 14 amino acids. From germline, CDR1 is SGHDT and CDR2 YYEEEE. The ends lost 5 bases at V and 0 bases at J; junction bases unmatched: 3.

V and J are TRBV5-5 and TRBJ2-7; the D gene is possibly TRBD1 (5 bases). The CDR3 has 14 amino acids. Trimming removed 4 bases from V and 2 bases from J, with 13 bases in between. Germline V gene lookup returns CDR1 SGHKS and CDR2 YYEKEE (reference sequence). The CDR3 reads CASSRTLLTYEQYF. CDR3 sequence (DNA): TGTGCCAGCAGCAGGACACTCCTCACCTACGAGCAGTACTTC.

The chain has TRBV7-9 and TRBJ1-5; 10 bases match TRBD1. Germline CDR1 is SEHNR and CDR2 is FQNEAQ (reference sequence). The V gene end was trimmed by 8 bases and the J gene end by 0 bases; junction bases not matched to a gene: 1. CDR3 size: 14 residues. CDR3 sequence: CASGQGVSNQPQHF. As DNA, the CDR3 is TGTGCCAGCGGACAGGGGGTTAGCAATCAGCCCCAGCATTTT.

The chain uses TRBV7-8 and TRBJ2-7, with D tentatively TRBD1 or TRBD2 (5 bases each). Trimming took 4 bases from V and 7 from J, leaving 20 bases between them. This CDR3 is 15 amino acids long. Germline CDR1 and CDR2: SGHVS and FQNEAQ. CDR3 nucleotides: TGTGCCAGCAGCTCGCGCCGGGACCGATTTTATGAGCAGTACTTC. Residues: CASSSRRDRFYEQYF.

The V gene is TRBV5-1, the J gene TRBJ2-7; D is undetermined. CDR3 length: 14 residues. CDR1 and CDR2 (germline): SGHRS, YFSETQ. The ends were cut back, 0 bases at V and 6 bases at J, with 13 bases in the middle. The CDR3 nucleotides read TGCGCCAGCAGCTTGGAGATCCGATTGGGCGAGCAGTACTTC. Its translation is CASSLEIRLGEQYF.

V and J are TRBV5-1 and TRBJ2-4; 9 bases are a match to TRBD2. This CDR3 comprises 14 residues. V shed 2 bases, J shed 5 bases, and the junction held 2 bases outside the gene matches. CDR1 is SGHRS, CDR2 YFSETQ, per germline. The DNA of the CDR3 is TGCGCCAGCAGCTTCTCTAGCGGGGAAAACATTCAGTACTTC. This gives the protein CASSFSSGENIQYF.